This T cell receptor (beta chain) was recorded in a study of long-term antiretroviral therapy in people with HIV. Study-wide findings and caveats: ART adherence, viral resistance and therapy changes went unrecorded.

V shed 3 bases, J shed 5 bases, and the junction held 5 bases outside the gene matches. The CDR3 has 15 residues. Germline V gives CDR1 PRHDT, CDR2 FYEKMQ (reference sequence). This clone was picked up one time. The target antigen is unknown. The assay, immunoSEQ v3.0, was run at survey level. Sequencing aimed at roughly 40,000-55,000 T-cell genomes per sample. Clones were read by immunoSEQ multiplex PCR, and TCRdb kept only the in-frame ones, dropping some. The sample records about 23,000 clones, approximately 80% being singletons. The chain couples TRBV13 to TRBJ2-3; 10 positions match TRBD2. The source was unsorted PBMCs, collected 1.6 years after starting antiretroviral therapy. The source of this sequence is a man aged 40-49 years with HIV. CDR3 residues: CASSLSGRAKDTQYF. The CDR3 DNA reads as TGTGCCAGCAGCTTGAGCGGGAGGGCCAAAGATACGCAGTATTTT.